The T cell receptor (beta chain) under discussion was sequenced for a study of blood T cell repertoires in COVID-19. Study as a whole: COVID-19 samples from acute and convalescent phases originated in the United States, Italy and Spain. From T cells, B-cell-depleted T cells, or PBMCs came the material, which was cDNA or gDNA.

V lost 6 bases and J lost 8, with 5 bases in between. There are 9 residues in the CDR3. CDR1 and CDR2 from the germline V gene are DFQATT and SNEGSKA (reference sequence). In the study's own analysis: Reference gene primer amplification yielded estimated nucleated cell counts. Libraries were prepared by immunoSEQ multiplex PCR; TCRdb keeps only in-frame clonotypes and omits some of them. V, J and clone size derive from that table, while D and trimming were established from the DNA sequence. This sample has around 250,000 clones; 83% occur once, and the top ten carry about 4.6%. The rearrangement links TRBV20-1 to TRBJ2-1, with D hard to call. The clonotype comes from a man aged 55 to 70 who had recovered from COVID-19. What was sequenced was peripheral blood. CDR3 protein: CSASHEQFF. The CDR3 DNA sequence: TGCAGTGCAAGCCATGAGCAGTTCTTC.